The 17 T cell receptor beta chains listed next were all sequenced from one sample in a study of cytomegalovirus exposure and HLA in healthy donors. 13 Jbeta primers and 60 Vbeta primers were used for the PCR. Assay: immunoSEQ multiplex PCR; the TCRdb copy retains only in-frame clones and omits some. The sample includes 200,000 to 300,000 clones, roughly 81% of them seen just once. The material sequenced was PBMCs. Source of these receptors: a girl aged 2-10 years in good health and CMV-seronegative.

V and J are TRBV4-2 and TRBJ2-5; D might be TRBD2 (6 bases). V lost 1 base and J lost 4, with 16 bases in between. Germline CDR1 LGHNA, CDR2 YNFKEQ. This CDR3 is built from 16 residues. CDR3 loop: CASSQALGTFAETQYF. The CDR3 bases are TGTGCCAGCAGCCAAGCCCTGGGGACTTTCGCAGAGACCCAGTACTTC.

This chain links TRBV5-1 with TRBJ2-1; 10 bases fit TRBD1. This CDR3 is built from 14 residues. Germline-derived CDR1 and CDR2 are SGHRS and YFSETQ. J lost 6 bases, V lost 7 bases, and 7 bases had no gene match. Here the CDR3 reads CASGHGTGANEQFF. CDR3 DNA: TGCGCCAGCGGCCATGGGACAGGGGCCAATGAGCAGTTCTTC.

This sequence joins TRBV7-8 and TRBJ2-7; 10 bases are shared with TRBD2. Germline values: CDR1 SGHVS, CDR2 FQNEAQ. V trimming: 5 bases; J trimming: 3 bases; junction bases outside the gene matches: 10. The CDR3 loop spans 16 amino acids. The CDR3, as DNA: TGTGCCAGCAGCCCTTGGGCTAGCGGGAGTATCTACGAGCAGTACTTC. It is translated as CASSPWASGSIYEQYF.

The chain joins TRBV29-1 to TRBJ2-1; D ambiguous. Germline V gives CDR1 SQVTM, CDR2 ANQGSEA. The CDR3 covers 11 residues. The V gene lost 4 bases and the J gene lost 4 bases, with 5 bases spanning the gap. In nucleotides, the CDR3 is TGCAGCGTTGTCGGGTACAATGAGCAGTTCTTC. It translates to CSVVGYNEQFF.

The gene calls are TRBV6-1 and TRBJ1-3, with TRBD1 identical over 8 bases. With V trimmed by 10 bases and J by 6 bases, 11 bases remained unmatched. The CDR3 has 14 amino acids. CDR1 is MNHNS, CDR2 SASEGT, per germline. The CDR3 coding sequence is TGTGCCACCCTACGGGCAGGGGGCGAAAACACCATATATTTT. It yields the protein CATLRAGGENTIYF.

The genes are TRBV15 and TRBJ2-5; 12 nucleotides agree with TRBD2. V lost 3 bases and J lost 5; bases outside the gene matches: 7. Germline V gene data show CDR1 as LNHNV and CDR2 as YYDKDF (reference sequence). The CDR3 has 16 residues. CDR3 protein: CATSRGRLAGVETQYF. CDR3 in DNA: TGTGCCACCAGCAGGGGTAGACTAGCGGGAGTGGAGACCCAGTACTTC.

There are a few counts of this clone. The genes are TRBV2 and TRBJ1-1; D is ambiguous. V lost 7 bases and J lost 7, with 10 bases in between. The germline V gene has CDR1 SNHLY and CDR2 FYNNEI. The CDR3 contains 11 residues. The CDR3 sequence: CASTLEDEAFF. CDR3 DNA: TGTGCCAGCACCCTAGAAGATGAAGCTTTCTTT.

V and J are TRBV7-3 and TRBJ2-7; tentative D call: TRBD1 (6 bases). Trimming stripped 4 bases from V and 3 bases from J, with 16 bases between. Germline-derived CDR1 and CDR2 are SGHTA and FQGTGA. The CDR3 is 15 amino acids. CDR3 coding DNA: TGTGCCAGCAGCTCGGAACCGGGACACCGCTACGAGCAGTACTTC. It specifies CASSSEPGHRYEQYF. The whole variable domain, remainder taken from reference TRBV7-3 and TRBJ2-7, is GAGVSQTPSNKVTEKGKYVELRCDPISGHTALYWYRQSLGQGPEFLIYFQGTGAADDSGLPNDRFFAVRPEGSVSTLKIQRTERGDSAVYLCASSSEPGHRYEQYFGPGTRLTVT.

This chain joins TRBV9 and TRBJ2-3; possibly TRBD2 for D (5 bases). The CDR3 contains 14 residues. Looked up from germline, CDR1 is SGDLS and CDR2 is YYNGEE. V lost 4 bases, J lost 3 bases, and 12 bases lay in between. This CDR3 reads CASSPRTGTDTQYF. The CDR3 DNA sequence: TGTGCCAGCAGCCCCCGGACGGGAACAGATACGCAGTATTTT.

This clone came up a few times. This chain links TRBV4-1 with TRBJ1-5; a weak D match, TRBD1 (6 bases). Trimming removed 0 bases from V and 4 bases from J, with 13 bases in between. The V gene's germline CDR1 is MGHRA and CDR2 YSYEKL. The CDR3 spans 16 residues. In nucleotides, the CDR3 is TGCGCCAGCAGCCAAGATTCGGGGCAGGGGAATCAGCCCCAGCATTTT. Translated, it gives CASSQDSGQGNQPQHF.

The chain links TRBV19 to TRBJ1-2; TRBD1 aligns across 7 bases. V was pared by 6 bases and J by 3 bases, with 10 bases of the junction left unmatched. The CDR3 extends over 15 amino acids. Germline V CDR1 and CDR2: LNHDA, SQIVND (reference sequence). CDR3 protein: CASSPDRALYYGYTF. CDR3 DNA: TGTGCCAGTAGCCCTGACAGGGCCCTTTACTATGGCTACACCTTC.

The DNA for the CDR3 is TGTGCCAGTAGTCTGCGGGACAGGGAGCAGTTCTTC. This gives the protein CASSLRDREQFF. The chain couples TRBV19 to TRBJ2-1; 8 bases are shared with TRBD1. The J segment lost 10 bases and the V segment lost 5 bases, leaving 4 bases of the junction unmatched. In germline, CDR1 is LNHDA, CDR2 SQIVND (reference sequence). This CDR3 is built from 12 residues. The full variable domain, its missing parts supplied by reference TRBV19 and TRBJ2-1, is DGGITQSPKYLFRKEGQNVTLSCEQNLNHDAMYWYRQDPGQGLRLIYYSQIVNDFQKGDIAEGYSVSREKKESFPLTVTSAQKNPTAFYLCASSLRDREQFFGPGTRLTVL.

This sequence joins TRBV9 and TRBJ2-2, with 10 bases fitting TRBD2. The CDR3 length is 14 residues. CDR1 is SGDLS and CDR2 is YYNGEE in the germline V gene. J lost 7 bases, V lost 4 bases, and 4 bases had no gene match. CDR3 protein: CASSPGTSDGELFF. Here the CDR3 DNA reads TGTGCCAGCAGCCCAGGGACTAGCGACGGGGAGCTGTTTTTT.

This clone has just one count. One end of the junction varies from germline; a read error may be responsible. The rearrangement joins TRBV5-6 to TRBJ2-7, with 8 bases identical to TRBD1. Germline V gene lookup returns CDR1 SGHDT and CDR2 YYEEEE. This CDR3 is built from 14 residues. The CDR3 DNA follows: TGTGCCAGCAGCTTGATGGGACAGGACTACGCGCAGTACTTC. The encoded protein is CASSLMGQDYAQYF.

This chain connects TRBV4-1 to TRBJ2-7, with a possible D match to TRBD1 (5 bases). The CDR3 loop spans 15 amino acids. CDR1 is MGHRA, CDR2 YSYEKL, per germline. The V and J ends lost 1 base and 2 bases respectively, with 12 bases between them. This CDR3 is CASSQAGALTYEQYF. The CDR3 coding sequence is TGCGCCAGCAGCCAAGCTGGGGCTTTAACCTACGAGCAGTACTTC.

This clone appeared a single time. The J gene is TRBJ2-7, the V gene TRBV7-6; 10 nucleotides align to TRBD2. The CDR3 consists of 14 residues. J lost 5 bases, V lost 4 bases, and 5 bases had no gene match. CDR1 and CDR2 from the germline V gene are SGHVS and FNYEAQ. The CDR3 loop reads CASSSGLATHEQYF. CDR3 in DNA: TGTGCCAGCAGCTCGGGACTAGCGACCCACGAGCAGTACTTC.

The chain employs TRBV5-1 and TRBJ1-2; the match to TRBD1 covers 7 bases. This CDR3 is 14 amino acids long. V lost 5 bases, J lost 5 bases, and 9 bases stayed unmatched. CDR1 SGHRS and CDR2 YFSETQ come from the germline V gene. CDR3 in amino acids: CASSPGQEMYGYTF. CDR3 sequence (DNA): TGCGCCAGCAGTCCCGGACAGGAAATGTATGGCTACACCTTC.